The rows below give T cell receptor beta chains drawn from one sample of a study of shared clonotypes between healthy human individuals. Data came from immunoSEQ multiplex PCR; TCRdb stores just in-frame clones and leaves some out. The table includes approximately 1.9 million clones, 93% detected once. The sequenced sample was naive CD8+ T cells from PBMCs. These receptors came from a man younger than 35 in good health. Some clones in this sample may be carry-over from other donors' samples. Each CDR3 is given with its conserved first and last residue. Fields, in order: D gene, clone size, J gene, V gene, CDR3 DNA, CDR3 protein. A D gene is named only where the DNA matches it firmly. Clone size is given for some rows only: seen once, a few or many times, or a class if the clone is expanded.

>TRBD2|NA|TRBJ2-1|TRBV7-9
TGTGCCAGCAGCCCAGGACTAGCGGGAGGGAGGGTTGAGCAGTTCTTC
CASSPGLAGGRVEQFF
>NA|few|TRBJ2-7|TRBV27
TGTGCCAGCAGTTACCAAGGACGGTACGAGCAGTACTTC
CASSYQGRYEQYF
>TRBD2|NA|TRBJ2-7|TRBV10-3
TGTGCCATCAGTGTTAGGACTAGCGGGAGTTACGAGCAGTACTTC
CAISVRTSGSYEQYF
>NA|NA|TRBJ1-2|TRBV27
TGTGCCACCAAGCCCGGCAGGGCCAACTATGGCTACACCTTC
CATKPGRANYGYTF
>NA|NA|TRBJ2-7|TRBV2
TGTGCCAGCAGTGGGGCGGGGAACTCCTACGAGCAGTACTTC
CASSGAGNSYEQYF
>NA|NA|TRBJ2-1|TRBV9
TGTGCCAGCAGCCCCGGGACTCTCAACAATGAGCAGTTCTTC
CASSPGTLNNEQFF
>NA|once|TRBJ2-1|TRBV4-1
TGCGCCAGCAGCCCCTCAGAGAGGACCCAAGGGTTCTTC
CASSPSERTQGFF
>NA|NA|TRBJ2-5|TRBV27
TGTGCCAGCAGTAATAGGGGCCCACCGACCCAGTACTTC
CASSNRGPPTQYF
>NA|NA|TRBJ1-2|TRBV7-9
TGTGCCAGCAGCTTAGGAGACTACTATGGCTACACCTTC
CASSLGDYYGYTF
>NA|NA|TRBJ2-3|TRBV13
TGTGCCAGCAGCTTACGGACTACTTACACAGATACGCAGTATTTT
CASSLRTTYTDTQYF
>NA|NA|TRBJ2-1|TRBV7-7
TGTGCCAGCAGCTTAGGAGCGGGCCGCCCCCATGAGCAGTTCTTC
CASSLGAGRPHEQFF
>TRBD1|NA|TRBJ2-1|TRBV27
TGTGCCAGCTGGGACAGTCTTAATGAGCAGTTCTTC
CASWDSLNEQFF
>NA|NA|TRBJ2-3|TRBV10-3
TGTGCCATCAGTGAGCTAGCAGCTAGCACAGATACGCAGTATTTT
CAISELAASTDTQYF
>TRBD2|NA|TRBJ2-1|TRBV27
TGTGCCAGCAGTTCCCCGGAACGAGCGGGAGTCAGTAATGAGCAGTTCTTC
CASSSPERAGVSNEQFF
>NA|once|TRBJ2-7|TRBV6-1
TGTGCCAGCAGATTACATGTGGACGAGCAGTACTTC
CASRLHVDEQYF
>NA|NA|TRBJ2-7|TRBV4-1
TGCGCCAGCAGCCAAGAACAAGGGGTCAGGGGCTACGAGCAGTACTTC
CASSQEQGVRGYEQYF
>TRBD2|NA|TRBJ2-1|TRBV7-9
TGTGCCAGCAGCTTAGAACTAGCGGAGTTCAATGAGCAGTTCTTC
CASSLELAEFNEQFF
>NA|NA|TRBJ2-6|TRBV7-9
TGTGCCAGCAGCACAACAGGAAGCTCTGGGGCCAACGTCCTGACTTTC
CASSTTGSSGANVLTF
>NA|NA|TRBJ1-5|TRBV4-1
TGCGCCAGCAGCCCAGAGTTTGAATCCCGCCAGGGACAGCCCCAGCATTTT
CASSPEFESRQGQPQHF
>NA|NA|TRBJ2-3|TRBV27
TGTGCCAGCATGACCTCCGTAGCTAGCTCTTGGAATACGCAGTATTTT
CASMTSVASSWNTQYF
>TRBD2|NA|TRBJ2-7|TRBV4-3
TGCGCCAGCAGCCAAGGGTCGGGGGGTGGCTACGAGCAGTACTTC
CASSQGSGGGYEQYF
>TRBD2|NA|TRBJ2-7|TRBV2
TGTGCCAGCACGGAACTAGCGGCCTTCTCCTACGAGCAGTACTTC
CASTELAAFSYEQYF
>TRBD2|NA|TRBJ2-1|TRBV7-9
TGTGCCAGCAGCGGGAGGGCCCTTACCTACAATGAGCAGTTCTTC
CASSGRALTYNEQFF
>TRBD1|NA|TRBJ2-5|TRBV4-1
TGCGCCAGCAGCCCCCCGGGACAGGGAAGGGAGACCCAGTACTTC
CASSPPGQGRETQYF
>NA|NA|TRBJ2-7|TRBV6-5
TGTGCCAGCGGCAGCATGGGGCCCTACGAGCAGTACTTC
CASGSMGPYEQYF
>NA|NA|TRBJ2-7|TRBV9
TGTGCCAGTAGCGTAGATGAGACCCAGAGCTCCTACGAGCAGTACTTC
CASSVDETQSSYEQYF
>NA|NA|TRBJ2-1|TRBV14
TGTGCCAGCAGATCGAGGGCCGGGGATGAGCAGTTCTTC
CASRSRAGDEQFF
>TRBD1|NA|TRBJ2-3|TRBV28
TGTGCCAGCATCCGACAGGGAGAATATCGAGATACGCAGTATTTT
CASIRQGEYRDTQYF
>NA|NA|TRBJ2-1|TRBV11-2
TGTGCCAGCAGCCCCAAAAGCCTGTTCGAGGGTATCGATGAGCAGTTCTTC
CASSPKSLFEGIDEQFF
>NA|NA|TRBJ1-2|TRBV19
TGTGCCAGTAGTATAGCCCCGGGTGTTCAGGATGGCTACACCTTC
CASSIAPGVQDGYTF
>TRBD2|NA|TRBJ2-7|TRBV7-9
TGTGCCAGCAGCCCCTTCGGGGGGGGAAGTCCCTACGAGCAGTACTTC
CASSPFGGGSPYEQYF
>NA|NA|TRBJ2-1|TRBV7-9
TGTGCCAGCAGCTTAGAGTTCGGGTACAATGAGCAGTTCTTC
CASSLEFGYNEQFF